One and the same sample provided the 24 T cell receptor beta chains below, sequenced in a study of CD8+CD57+ T cells in acquired aplastic anemia. CD8+CD57+ cell expansion had been shown by flow cytometry in patients chosen for sequencing. Investigators profiled TCR beta VDJ and CDR3 from genomic DNA template. MiXCR was run by TCRdb on the reads, yielding one entry per CDR3 protein. The table records under 150,000 distinct CDR3 sequences, roughly 40% of them present only once. The sample taken for sequencing was sorted CD4+, CD8+, or CD8+CD57+ T cells (not recorded which) from PBMCs. The receptors here all came from a human donor with aplastic anemia.

Comments on this clonotype: The conserved final phenylalanine or tryptophan is absent from the CDR3, which likely points to a read error. The V gene is TRBV24-1, the J gene TRBJ2-3; either TRBD1 or TRBD2 may fit D (5 bases each). Looked up from germline, CDR1 is KGHDR and CDR2 is SFDVKD. CDR3 length equals 14 residues. The CDR3 DNA reads as TGTGCCATCAGTGATTGGGACCAGCAAGATACGCAGTATTCT. Protein product: CAISDWDQQDTQYS.

This clonotype was seen repeatedly, ten times or more. The chain couples TRBV19 to TRBJ2-7, with D possibly being TRBD2 (6 bases). Trimming left V 6 bases short and J 6 bases short, with 15 bases between. The CDR3 totals 13 residues. From germline, CDR1 is LNHDA and CDR2 SQIVND (reference sequence). The CDR3 loop reads CASSLGLTLEQYF. The CDR3 nucleotides read TGTGCCAGTAGCCTGGGACTTACCCTCGAGCAGTACTTC. Complete variable domain (other parts from reference TRBV19 and TRBJ2-7): DGGITQSPKYLFRKEGQNVTLSCEQNLNHDAMYWYRQDPGQGLRLIYYSQIVNDFQKGDIAEGYSVSREKKESFPLTVTSAQKNPTAFYLCASSLGLTLEQYFGPGTRLTVT.

Only one count was recorded for this clonotype. The rearrangement joins TRBV10-3 to TRBJ1-3, with D perhaps matching TRBD1 (5 bases). Trimming removed 3 bases from V and 0 bases from J, with 12 bases in between. The germline V gene has CDR1 ENHRY and CDR2 SYGVKD. The CDR3 is made up of 16 amino acids. The CDR3 spells CAISDPTGNSGNTIYF. The CDR3, as DNA: TGTGCCATCAGTGACCCCACAGGAAACTCTGGAAACACCATATATTTT.

This clonotype is a singleton in its sample. The chain employs TRBV5-6 and TRBJ1-2; TRBD1 aligns across 10 bases. Germline CDR1 SGHDT, CDR2 YYEEEE. The CDR3 sequence is 15 residues long. V was pared by 5 bases and J by 6 bases, with 10 bases of the junction left unmatched. The CDR3 is CASSFPGTGADGYTF. In DNA form, the CDR3 reads TGTGCCAGCAGTTTCCCCGGGACAGGGGCGGATGGCTACACCTTC.

At least ten counts were recorded for this clonotype. A much larger clone lies one base from this, so it may be a read error. The chain links TRBV2 to TRBJ2-3, with a weak D call TRBD1 (6 bases). CDR3 length: 12 residues. Germline CDR1 and CDR2: SNHLY and FYNNEI. CDR3 DNA sequence: TGTGCCGGCAGTGCCACAGGGGATACGCAGTATTTT. This encodes CAGSATGDTQYF.

This clonotype was counted at least ten times. This rearrangement joins TRBV19 to TRBJ1-6; D is ambiguous. V shed 4 bases and J shed 9 bases, with 16 bases lying between them. Per the germline V gene, CDR1 is LNHDA and CDR2 is SQIVND (reference sequence). This CDR3 contains 15 residues. The DNA of the CDR3 is TGTGCCAGTAGTACCCCTAGAGGGTTCGGTTCACCCCTCCACTTT. This translates into CASSTPRGFGSPLHF. Filled out from reference TRBV19 and TRBJ1-6, the complete variable domain reads DGGITQSPKYLFRKEGQNVTLSCEQNLNHDAMYWYRQDPGQGLRLIYYSQIVNDFQKGDIAEGYSVSREKKESFPLTVTSAQKNPTAFYLCASSTPRGFGSPLHFGNGTRLTVT.

V usage is TRBV19 and J usage is TRBJ2-5; 12 bases are a match to TRBD1. Trimming took 5 bases from V and 4 from J; bases not matched to a gene: 8. The CDR3 extends over 16 amino acids. Germline CDR1 is LNHDA and CDR2 is SQIVND (reference sequence). The DNA of the CDR3 is TGTGCCAGTAGTCTCAGGGACAGGGGGCAGGGAGAGACCCAGTACTTC. Encoded protein: CASSLRDRGQGETQYF.

In this sample, this clonotype turned up once. This chain uses TRBV2 with TRBJ2-4; TRBD2 agrees at 7 bases. Germline CDR1 SNHLY, CDR2 FYNNEI. After removal of 4 bases from V and 0 bases from J, the junction contained 12 bases not matched to a gene. The CDR3 loop spans 18 amino acids. For the CDR3, the DNA is TGTGCCAGCAGTGCCATCGTGGGGGGGGTACTAGCCAAAAACATTCAGTACTTC. Residues: CASSAIVGGVLAKNIQYF.

In its sample, this clonotype was seen many times. The chain has TRBV20-1 and TRBJ1-6; D not resolved. This CDR3 is built from 14 residues. V was shortened by 3 bases and J by 6 bases, with 12 bases between the two germline ends. CDR1 is DFQATT and CDR2 is SNEGSKA in the germline V gene (reference sequence). The CDR3 reads CSARAENSNSPLHF. As DNA, the CDR3 is TGCAGTGCTAGGGCAGAAAATAGTAATTCACCCCTCCACTTT.

The rearrangement uses TRBV15 and TRBJ2-5; D unclear. Germline V gene data show CDR1 as LNHNV and CDR2 as YYDKDF (reference sequence). The CDR3 extends over 13 amino acids. V dropped 1 base and J dropped 1 base, with 4 bases sitting between them. The CDR3 sequence is CATSRALQETQYF. Here the CDR3 DNA reads TGTGCCACCAGCAGAGCCCTCCAAGAGACCCAGTACTTC.

This clonotype was picked up many times. This chain links TRBV5-4 with TRBJ1-2, with D perhaps TRBD1 (6 bases). The CDR3 totals 14 residues. Germline loops: CDR1 SGHNT, CDR2 YYREEE (reference sequence). V was shortened by 5 bases and J by 8 bases, with 19 bases between the two germline ends. The CDR3 DNA sequence: TGTGCCAGCAGGGGGGGACTGGGGGCCTACGGCTACACCTTC. This translates into CASRGGLGAYGYTF.

This clonotype was observed a handful of times. Possible read error: a much larger clone is one base away. This chain's CDR3 is CASSFSTGGSGCTF. The CDR3 DNA is TGTGCCAGCAGTTTCTCGACAGGGGGGAGTGGCTGCACCTTC. The rearrangement links TRBV6-5 to TRBJ1-2; 9 nucleotides match TRBD1. This CDR3 region has 14 residues. The germline V gene has CDR1 MNHEY and CDR2 SVGAGI.

This clonotype was recorded at least ten times. CDR3: CASSSGQGVGNTIYF. CDR3 nucleotide sequence: TGTGCCAGTAGTTCCGGACAGGGGGTAGGAAACACCATATATTTT. The rearrangement uses TRBV19 and TRBJ1-3, with TRBD1 matching over 10 bases. V lost 5 bases to trimming and J lost 4 bases; unmatched junction nucleotides: 5. CDR1 and CDR2 from the germline V gene are LNHDA and SQIVND (reference sequence). The CDR3 is made up of 15 amino acids.

This clonotype has at least ten counts. V usage is TRBV20-1 and J usage is TRBJ1-5, with D unclear. V dropped 1 base and J dropped 1 base, with 11 bases sitting between them. This CDR3 comprises 15 residues. Germline lookup yields CDR1 DFQATT and CDR2 SNEGSKA (reference sequence). The CDR3 DNA reads TGCAGTGCTAGAGGCCCACAGAAAAGCAATCAGCCCCAGCATTTT. Its protein is CSARGPQKSNQPQHF.

The rearrangement uses TRBV10-3 and TRBJ1-1; 7 bases agree with TRBD1. The germline V gene has CDR1 ENHRY and CDR2 SYGVKD. CDR3 length: 13 residues. V shed 7 bases, J shed 8 bases, and the junction held 10 bases outside the gene matches. CDR3 DNA: TGTGCCATCATGAACAGGGGACGGGTAGAAGCTTTCTTT. Translation: CAIMNRGRVEAFF.

In regard to this clonotype: An end of the junction differs from the germline gene, which may be a read error. In nucleotides, the CDR3 is TGTGCCAGCAGCGCCCGGGGGGCCGTCACAGATTCGCAGTATTTT. Translation: CASSARGAVTDSQYF. This chain connects TRBV9 to TRBJ2-3, with D perhaps TRBD2 (7 bases). The CDR3 runs to 15 residues. CDR1 SGDLS and CDR2 YYNGEE come from the germline V gene.

In this sample, this clonotype turned up many times. The CDR3 loop reads CASSEKGYSGNTIYF. The CDR3 nucleotides read TGTGCCAGCAGTGAAAAGGGTTATTCTGGAAACACCATATATTTT. The chain is built from TRBV2 and TRBJ1-3; D is undetermined. The CDR3 contains 15 residues. V was pared by 2 bases and J by 1 base, with 9 bases between. Germline V gene sequence: CDR1 SNHLY, CDR2 FYNNEI. Full variable domain (rest looked up from reference TRBV2 and TRBJ1-3): EPEVTQTPSHQVTQMGQEVILRCVPISNHLYFYWYRQILGQKVEFLVSFYNNEISEKSEIFDDQFSVERPDGSNFTLKIRSTKLEDSAMYFCASSEKGYSGNTIYFGEGSWLTVV.

This clonotype was seen a handful of times. A much larger clone differs from this one at a single base, so this may be a read error. The rearrangement uses TRBV7-9 and TRBJ2-6; the D gene is possibly TRBD1 (5 bases). CDR3 length: 13 residues. Germline values: CDR1 SEHNR, CDR2 FQNEAQ (reference sequence). In DNA form, the CDR3 reads TGTGCCAGCAGCCCCTCTGGGGCCAACGTCCTGGCTTTC. Protein sequence: CASSPSGANVLAF.

A note on this clonotype: In this CDR3 the conserved last residue, phenylalanine or tryptophan, is missing, so a read error is likely. This chain uses TRBV7-9 with TRBJ1-6, with a possible D match to TRBD1 (6 bases). Trimming cost V 5 bases and J 5 bases, with 10 bases left between them. Germline values: CDR1 SEHNR, CDR2 FQNEAQ (reference sequence). The CDR3 sequence is 14 residues long. The CDR3 DNA is TGTGCCAGCAGCCCAGGGGACAATAATTCACCCCTCCACCTT. Residues: CASSPGDNNSPLHL.

The chain is built from TRBV29-1 and TRBJ1-1; the match to TRBD1 covers 7 bases. CDR3 length: 13 amino acids. J lost 6 bases, V lost 6 bases, and 10 bases had no gene match. CDR1 is SQVTM and CDR2 is ANQGSEA in the germline V gene. The CDR3, as DNA: TGCAGCGTGGGGGACAGCCGAAGCCCTGAAGCTTTCTTT. This codes for CSVGDSRSPEAFF.

This clonotype showed up many times. The CDR3 region has the DNA TGTGCCAGCAGTTTAGGGGACAGGGGTAATCAGCCCCAGCATTTT. Translated: CASSLGDRGNQPQHF. The chain joins TRBV12-3 or TRBV12-4 to TRBJ1-5; 10 nucleotides agree with TRBD1. V was clipped by 1 base and J by 4 bases; unmatched bases: 1. The CDR3 totals 15 residues.

This clonotype was counted many times. The chain links TRBV7-9 to TRBJ2-1; D is unclear. The V and J ends lost 2 bases and 6 bases respectively, with 8 bases between them. Germline V lookup: CDR1 SEHNR, CDR2 FQNEAQ (reference sequence). The CDR3 totals 13 residues. The CDR3 bases are TGTGCCAGCAGCTTAACGCGAGGCAATGAGCAGTTCTTC. The encoded protein is CASSLTRGNEQFF.

The chain links TRBV20-1 to TRBJ2-7; TRBD1 agrees at 8 bases. The CDR3 is 15 amino acids. J lost 0 bases, V lost 2 bases, and 6 bases had no gene match. Germline V gene sequence: CDR1 DFQATT, CDR2 SNEGSKA (reference sequence). The CDR3 protein is CSARPRDRSSYEQYF. CDR3 coding DNA: TGCAGTGCTAGACCTCGGGACAGGAGCTCCTACGAGCAGTACTTC.

This clonotype was counted at least ten times. The chain employs TRBV7-8 and TRBJ2-7; 7 nucleotides align to TRBD1. CDR1 and CDR2 (germline): SGHVS, FQNEAQ. V was clipped by 5 bases and J by 3 bases; unmatched bases: 4. The CDR3 length is 13 residues. In nucleotides, the CDR3 is TGTGCCAGCAGCCAGGGACAGCTCTACGAGCAGTACTTC. Its protein product is CASSQGQLYEQYF. Drawing the rest from reference TRBV7-8 and TRBJ2-7, the complete variable domain is GAGVSQSPRYKVAKRGQDVALRCDPISGHVSLFWYQQALGQGPEFLTYFQNEAQLDKSGLPSDRFFAERPEGSVSTLKIQRTQQEDSAVYLCASSQGQLYEQYFGPGTRLTVT.